This T cell receptor (beta chain) was identified during a study of somatic mutations in cytotoxic T cells in rheumatoid arthritis (dated by TCRdb to the late 2010s). Study-level background: A FACSAria II or Sony SH800 was used to flow-sort some V beta antibody-stained T-cell populations at nearly 100% purity, and TCRB sequencing was also done on sorted V beta1+ cells. To characterize clonality, the study used TCRB deep sequencing while asking whether somatic mutations are carried by expanded CD8+ T-cell clones in newly diagnosed, untreated rheumatoid arthritis. TCRB deep sequencing was performed for 65 rheumatoid arthritis patients and 20 healthy controls. Median age was essentially the same in the patient group and the control group.

Sequencing of TCRB CDR3 was done on genomic DNA with the immunoSEQ assay. For the original study's pipeline: Nothing other than productive TCRB rearrangements was included in the analyses. A clone was defined by a unique TCRB CDR3 sequence, and clonality was computed as a productive clonality index based on Shannon entropy. Repertoire overlap for a pair of samples was computed from each clone's template counts relative to total templates per sample. V-gene usage measured by flow cytometry correlated with TCRB sequencing V-gene usage, with a Spearman r of approximately 0.6. TCRdb provides this immuneACCESS table in a form limited to in-frame rearrangements. Some clones are lacking; in checked studies, under half of them reflect an unresolved V gene, and why the rest are absent is not known. V and J calls plus clone size are reproduced from that table; the DNA served to infer D and trimming. The sample has under 20,000 clones on record, 85% to 90% of them singletons. The ten top clones hold around 16% of the sample.

Here is what the overall study found, with its caveats: Viral specificity could not be ruled out by absence from virus-specific databases, and the antigen targets of the expanded CD8+ clones remained unknown. The largest CD8+ clone made up more than 20% of CD8+ cells in about an eighth of the 65 patients, and blood and synovial fluid shared several identical CD8+ TCRB sequences. In patients, CD8+ clonality rose with age (Spearman r of about 0.51), which was not the case in healthy controls. CD8+ T-cell clonality in rheumatoid arthritis patients was not significantly different from that in age-matched healthy controls.

With a median age of approximately 56 years (range 21-70) and about 51% female, the healthy controls consisted of 20 blood donors whose buffy coats were used. CD4+ and CD8+ cells were isolated by positive magnetic bead selection on an AutoMACS, and purity was checked by flow cytometry. Isolation of peripheral blood mononuclear cells was done through Ficoll-Paque PLUS density gradient separation. DNA was extracted from CD4-enriched, CD8-enriched or PBMC samples with Nucleospin Tissue or Tissue XS kits and quantified with a Qubit 2.0 fluorometer. A note on this clone: Its antigen is not yet known. No quality values exist for individual bases; no much larger clone is one base distant.

The TCR was taken from a man aged 35 to 55 in good health. Material: CD8+ T cells sorted from blood.

In nucleotides, the sequence is TGTGCCAGTAGTATAGGGCCCTATGGGGCGACCCAGTACTTC. It encodes CASSIGPYGATQYF. The sequence links TRBV19 to TRBJ2-5; the D segment could be TRBD1, given 5 matching bases. The CDR3 measures 14 amino acids from cysteine to phenylalanine. The kept DNA is CDR3 alone, 42 bases in frame from the first base. The germline ends are 13 bases apart after V is trimmed by 1 base and J by 7 bases. The germline V gene (reference sequence) yields LNHDA for CDR1 and SQIVND for CDR2.